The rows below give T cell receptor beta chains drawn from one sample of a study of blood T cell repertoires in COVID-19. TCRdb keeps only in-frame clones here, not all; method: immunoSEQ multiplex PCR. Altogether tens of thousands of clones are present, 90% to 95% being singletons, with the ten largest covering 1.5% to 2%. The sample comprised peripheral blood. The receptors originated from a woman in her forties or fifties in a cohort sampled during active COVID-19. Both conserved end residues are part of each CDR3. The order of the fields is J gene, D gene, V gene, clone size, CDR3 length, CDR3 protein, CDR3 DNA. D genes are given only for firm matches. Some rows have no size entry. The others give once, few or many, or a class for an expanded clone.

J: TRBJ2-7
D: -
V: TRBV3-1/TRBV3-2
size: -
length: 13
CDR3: CASSLGVSYEQYF
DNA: TGTGCCAGCAGCCTAGGGGTTTCCTACGAGCAGTACTTC

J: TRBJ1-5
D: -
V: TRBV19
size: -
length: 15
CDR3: CASSIQGWPNQPQHF
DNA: TGTGCCAGTAGTATTCAGGGTTGGCCGAATCAGCCCCAGCATTTT

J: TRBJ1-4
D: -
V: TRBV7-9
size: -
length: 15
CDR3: CASSLAGGANGKLFF
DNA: TGTGCCAGCAGCTTGGCGGGGGGGGCCAATGGAAAACTGTTTTTT

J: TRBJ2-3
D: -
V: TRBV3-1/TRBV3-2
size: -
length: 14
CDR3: CASSQDGGSDTQYF
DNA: TGTGCCAGCAGCCAAGATGGGGGGTCAGATACGCAGTATTTT

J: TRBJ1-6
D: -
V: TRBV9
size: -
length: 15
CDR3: CASSVATGYNSPLHF
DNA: TGTGCCAGCAGCGTAGCTACGGGGTATAATTCACCCCTCCACTTT

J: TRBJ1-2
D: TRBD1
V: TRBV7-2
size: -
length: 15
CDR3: CASSTKTGDVYGYTF
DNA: TGTGCCAGCAGCACAAAGACAGGGGATGTCTATGGCTACACCTTC

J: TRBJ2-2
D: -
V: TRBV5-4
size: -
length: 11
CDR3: CASRGGGELFF
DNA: TGTGCCAGCAGGGGCGGGGGGGAGCTGTTTTTT

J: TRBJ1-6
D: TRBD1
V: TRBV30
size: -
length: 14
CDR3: CAWRWDRTNSPLHF
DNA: TGTGCCTGGAGGTGGGACAGAACAAATTCACCCCTCCACTTT

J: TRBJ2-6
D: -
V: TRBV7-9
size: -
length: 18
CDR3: CASSPTGQSTSGANVLTF
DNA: TGTGCCAGCAGCCCAACCGGACAGTCCACTTCTGGGGCCAACGTCCTGACTTTC

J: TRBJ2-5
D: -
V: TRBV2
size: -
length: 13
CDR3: CASGGLFEETQYF
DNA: TGTGCCAGCGGGGGACTTTTTGAAGAGACCCAGTACTTC

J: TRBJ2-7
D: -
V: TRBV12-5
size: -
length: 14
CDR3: CASGHLGPPNEQYF
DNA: TGTGCTAGTGGTCACCTGGGCCCACCTAACGAGCAGTACTTC

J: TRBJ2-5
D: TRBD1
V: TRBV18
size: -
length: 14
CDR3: CASSSGQGEETQYF
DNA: TGTGCCAGCTCGTCGGGACAGGGGGAAGAGACCCAGTACTTC

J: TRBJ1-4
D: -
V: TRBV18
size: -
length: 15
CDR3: CASSPASGFNEKLFF
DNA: TGTGCCAGCTCACCGGCCAGCGGGTTCAATGAAAAACTGTTTTTT

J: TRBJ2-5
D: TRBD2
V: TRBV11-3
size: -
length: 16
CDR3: CASSPWTSGGQEVQYF
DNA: TGTGCCAGCAGCCCCTGGACTAGCGGGGGGCAGGAGGTCCAGTACTTC

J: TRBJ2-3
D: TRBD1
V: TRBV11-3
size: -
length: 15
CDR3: CASSSRTGSTDTQYF
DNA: TGTGCCAGCAGCTCCAGGACAGGTAGCACAGATACGCAGTATTTT

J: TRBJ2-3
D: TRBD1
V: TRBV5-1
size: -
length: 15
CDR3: CASSSLTGVADTQYF
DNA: TGCGCCAGCAGCTCCCTAACAGGGGTGGCAGATACGCAGTATTTT

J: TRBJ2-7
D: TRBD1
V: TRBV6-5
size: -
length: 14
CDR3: CASSRTGGPYEQYF
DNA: TGTGCCAGCAGTAGAACAGGGGGCCCCTACGAGCAGTACTTC

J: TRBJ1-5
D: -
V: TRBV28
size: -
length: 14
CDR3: CASRIQGERQPQHF
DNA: TGTGCCAGCAGGATACAGGGAGAGCGGCAGCCCCAGCATTTT

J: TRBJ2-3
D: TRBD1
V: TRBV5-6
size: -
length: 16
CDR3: CASSAQTRGRTDTQYF
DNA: TGTGCCAGCAGCGCTCAAACCAGGGGGCGCACAGATACGCAGTATTTT

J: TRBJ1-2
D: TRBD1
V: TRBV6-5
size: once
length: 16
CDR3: CASSSTTGAVHYGYTF
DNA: TGTGCCAGCAGTTCTACGACAGGGGCCGTACACTATGGCTACACCTTC

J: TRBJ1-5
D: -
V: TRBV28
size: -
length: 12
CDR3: CASGAGNQPQHF
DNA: TGTGCCAGCGGAGCCGGGAATCAGCCCCAGCATTTT

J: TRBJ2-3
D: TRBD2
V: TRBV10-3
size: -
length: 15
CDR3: CAISAGLAGTDTQYF
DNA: TGTGCCATCAGTGCCGGACTAGCGGGAACAGATACGCAGTATTTT

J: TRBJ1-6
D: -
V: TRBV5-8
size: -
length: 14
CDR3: CASSLTGKSSPLHF
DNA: TGTGCCAGCAGCTTGACAGGGAAAAGTTCACCCCTCCACTTT

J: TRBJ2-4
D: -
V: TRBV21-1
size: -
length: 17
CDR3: CASSKVPESERDPFYYF
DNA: TGTGCCAGCAGCAAAGTGCCGGAAAGTGAACGGGATCCCTTTTATTACTTC

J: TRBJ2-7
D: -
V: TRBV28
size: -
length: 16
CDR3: CASSFSLVGLSYEQYF
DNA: TGTGCCAGCAGTTTCTCACTAGTCGGACTCTCCTACGAGCAGTACTTC

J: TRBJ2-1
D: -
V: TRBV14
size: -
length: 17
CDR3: CASSQELLVRGTKEQFF
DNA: TGTGCCAGCAGCCAAGAGTTATTAGTTAGGGGAACCAAAGAGCAGTTCTTC

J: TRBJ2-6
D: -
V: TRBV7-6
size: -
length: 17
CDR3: CASSLGGRLVGANVLTF
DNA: TGTGCCAGCAGCTTAGGGGGCAGGCTGGTTGGGGCCAACGTCCTGACTTTC

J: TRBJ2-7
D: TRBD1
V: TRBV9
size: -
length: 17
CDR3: CASSVGGFRDRAYEQYF
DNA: TGTGCCAGCAGCGTTGGGGGATTCCGCGACAGGGCTTACGAGCAGTACTTC

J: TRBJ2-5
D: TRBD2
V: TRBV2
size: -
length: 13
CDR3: CASSSSGGETQYF
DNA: TGTGCCAGCAGTAGTAGCGGGGGGGAGACCCAGTACTTC

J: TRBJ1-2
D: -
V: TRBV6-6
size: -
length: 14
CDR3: CASSYKPDRHGYTF
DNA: TGTGCCAGCAGCTACAAACCCGACAGGCATGGCTACACCTTC

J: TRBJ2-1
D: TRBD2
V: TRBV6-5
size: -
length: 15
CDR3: CASNLAGGPYNEQFF
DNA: TGTGCCAGCAACCTAGCGGGGGGGCCCTACAATGAGCAGTTCTTC

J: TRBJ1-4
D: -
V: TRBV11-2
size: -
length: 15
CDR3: CASSFRGFDNEKLFF
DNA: TGTGCCAGCAGCTTTCGGGGGTTTGATAATGAAAAACTGTTTTTT

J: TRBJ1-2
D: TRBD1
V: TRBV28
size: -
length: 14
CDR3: CASSPPGQNYGYTF
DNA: TGTGCCAGCAGTCCACCGGGACAGAACTATGGCTACACCTTC

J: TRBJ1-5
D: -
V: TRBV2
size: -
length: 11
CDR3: CASGRGQPQHF
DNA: TGTGCCAGCGGACGGGGGCAGCCCCAGCATTTT

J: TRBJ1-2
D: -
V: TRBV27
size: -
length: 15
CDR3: CASRPGHINNYGYTF
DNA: TGTGCCAGCAGACCGGGACACATAAATAACTATGGCTACACCTTC

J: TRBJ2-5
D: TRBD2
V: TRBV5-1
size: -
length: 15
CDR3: CASSLVPRGGETQYF
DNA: TGCGCCAGCAGCTTGGTCCCGCGGGGAGGGGAGACCCAGTACTTC

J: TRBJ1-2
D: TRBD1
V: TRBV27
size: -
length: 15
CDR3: CASRPGTGVWDGYTF
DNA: TGTGCCAGCAGGCCTGGGACAGGGGTTTGGGATGGCTACACCTTC

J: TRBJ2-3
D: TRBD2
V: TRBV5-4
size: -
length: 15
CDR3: CASSLGGGSIDTQYF
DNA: TGTGCCAGCAGCTTAGGTGGCGGGAGTATAGATACGCAGTATTTT

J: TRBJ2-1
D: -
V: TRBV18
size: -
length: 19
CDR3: CASSPRTSLVRDLDNEQFF
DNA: TGTGCCAGCTCACCAAGGACGTCTTTGGTGAGGGACTTGGACAATGAGCAGTTCTTC

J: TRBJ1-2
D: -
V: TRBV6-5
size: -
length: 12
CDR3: CASSRTNYGYTF
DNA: TGTGCCAGCAGCCGTACTAACTATGGCTACACCTTC

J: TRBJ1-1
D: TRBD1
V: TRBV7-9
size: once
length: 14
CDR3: CASNGRGLGTEAFF
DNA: TGTGCCAGCAACGGCAGGGGGCTAGGTACTGAAGCTTTCTTT

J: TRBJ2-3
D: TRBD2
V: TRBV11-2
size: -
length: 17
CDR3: CASSLDRWLAGTDTQYF
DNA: TGTGCCAGCAGCTTAGATCGGTGGCTAGCGGGAACAGATACGCAGTATTTT

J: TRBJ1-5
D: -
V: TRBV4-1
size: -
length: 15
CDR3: CASSPDRYSNQPQHF
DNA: TGCGCCAGCAGTCCGGACAGATATAGCAATCAGCCCCAGCATTTT

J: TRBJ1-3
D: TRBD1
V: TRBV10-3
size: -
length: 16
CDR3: CAIRPGTGSSGNTIYF
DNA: TGTGCCATCAGACCCGGGACAGGGTCCTCTGGAAACACCATATATTTT

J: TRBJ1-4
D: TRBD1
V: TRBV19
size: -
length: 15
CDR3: CASSMGQGRFEKLFF
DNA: TGTGCCAGTAGTATGGGACAGGGACGGTTTGAAAAACTGTTTTTT

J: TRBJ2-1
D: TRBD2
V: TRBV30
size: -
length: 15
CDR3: CAWSVLAGYYNEQFF
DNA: TGTGCCTGGAGTGTACTAGCGGGGTACTACAATGAGCAGTTCTTC

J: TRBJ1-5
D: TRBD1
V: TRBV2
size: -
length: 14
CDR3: CASSGTGGTQPQHF
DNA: TGTGCCAGCTCCGGGACAGGGGGTACTCAGCCCCAGCATTTT

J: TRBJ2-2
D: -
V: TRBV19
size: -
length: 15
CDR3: CAPHPQGPKRGELFF
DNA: TGTGCCCCCCACCCCCAAGGCCCCAAGCGAGGGGAGCTGTTTTTT

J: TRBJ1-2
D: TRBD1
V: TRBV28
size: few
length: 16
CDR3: CASRRQGQPANYGYTF
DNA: TGTGCCAGCAGACGCCAGGGACAGCCTGCTAACTATGGCTACACCTTC

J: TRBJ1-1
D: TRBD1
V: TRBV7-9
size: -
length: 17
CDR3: CASSLSTGGERVVEAFF
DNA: TGTGCCAGCAGCTTAAGTACAGGGGGCGAAAGGGTGGTAGAAGCTTTCTTT

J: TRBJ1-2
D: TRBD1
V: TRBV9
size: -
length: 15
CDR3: CASSEKDRNVYGYTF
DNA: TGTGCCAGCAGCGAGAAGGACAGGAATGTCTATGGCTACACCTTC

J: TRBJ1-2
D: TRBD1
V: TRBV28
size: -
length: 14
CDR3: CASSPGTGSYGYTF
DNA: TGTGCCAGCAGTCCAGGGACAGGATCCTATGGCTACACCTTC

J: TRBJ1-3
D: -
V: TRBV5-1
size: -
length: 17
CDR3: CASSLAPSSTSGNTIYF
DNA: TGCGCCAGCAGCTTGGCCCCTAGCAGTACCTCTGGAAACACCATATATTTT

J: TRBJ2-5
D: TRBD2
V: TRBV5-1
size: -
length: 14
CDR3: CASKAGGPQETQYF
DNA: TGCGCCAGCAAGGCGGGGGGGCCGCAAGAGACCCAGTACTTC

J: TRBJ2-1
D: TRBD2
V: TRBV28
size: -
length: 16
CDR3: CASSISGRTSYNEQFF
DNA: TGTGCCAGCAGTATTAGCGGGAGGACAAGTTACAATGAGCAGTTCTTC

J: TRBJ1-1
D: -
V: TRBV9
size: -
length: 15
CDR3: CASSVVGLGDTEAFF
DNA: TGTGCCAGCAGCGTTGTGGGACTTGGGGACACTGAAGCTTTCTTT

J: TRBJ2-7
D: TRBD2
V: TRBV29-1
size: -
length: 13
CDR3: CSVWTSGPEEQYF
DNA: TGCAGCGTCTGGACTAGCGGACCGGAAGAGCAGTACTTC

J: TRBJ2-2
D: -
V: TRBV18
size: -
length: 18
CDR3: CASSPRAPYQGGTGELFF
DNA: TGTGCCAGCTCACCAAGGGCCCCCTACCAGGGGGGCACCGGGGAGCTGTTTTTT

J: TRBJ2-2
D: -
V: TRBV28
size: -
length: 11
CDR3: CASSWRGELFF
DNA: TGTGCCAGCAGTTGGAGGGGGGAGCTGTTTTTT

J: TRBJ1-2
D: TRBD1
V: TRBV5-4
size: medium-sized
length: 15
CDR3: CASSFANRGSYGYTF
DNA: TGTGCCAGCAGCTTCGCGAACAGGGGGAGTTATGGCTACACCTTC